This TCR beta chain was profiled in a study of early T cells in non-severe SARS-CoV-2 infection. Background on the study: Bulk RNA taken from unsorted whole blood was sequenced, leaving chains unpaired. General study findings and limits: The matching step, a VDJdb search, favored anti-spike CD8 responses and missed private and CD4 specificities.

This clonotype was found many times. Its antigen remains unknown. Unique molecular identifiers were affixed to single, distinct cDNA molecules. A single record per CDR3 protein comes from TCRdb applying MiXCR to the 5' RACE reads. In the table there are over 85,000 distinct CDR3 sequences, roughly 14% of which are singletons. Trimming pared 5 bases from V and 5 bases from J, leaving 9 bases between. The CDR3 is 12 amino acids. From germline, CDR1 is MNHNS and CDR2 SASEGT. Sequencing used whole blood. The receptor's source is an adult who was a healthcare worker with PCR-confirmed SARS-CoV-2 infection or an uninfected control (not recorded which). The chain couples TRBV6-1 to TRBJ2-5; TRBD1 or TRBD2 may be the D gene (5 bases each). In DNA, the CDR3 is TGTGCCAGCAGTCCGGGGACGGAGACCCAGTACTTC. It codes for CASSPGTETQYF.